This T cell receptor (beta chain) originates from a study of OX40 agonist ivuxolimab in advanced cancers. This CDR3 is 11 amino acids long. Germline-derived CDR1 and CDR2 are MNHEY and SMNVEV (reference sequence). Trimming took off 6 bases at V and 6 bases at J, with 9 bases between the two ends. Measured with immunoSEQ multiplex PCR; TCRdb has only the in-frame clones, and not every one. This sample yields 75,000 to 100,000 clones, of which approximately 80% are seen a single time; about 5.5% belongs to the top ten. The clonotype comes from an adult with an advanced solid tumor such as melanoma, head and neck, liver or kidney cancer. The chain has TRBV27 and TRBJ2-7; D not resolved. This material consisted of CD4+ or CD8+ T cells sorted from blood, taken in a trial of the OX40 agonist ivuxolimab. CDR3 DNA: TGTGCCAGCAGAGAAAGGCGCGAGCAGTACTTC. It yields the protein CASRERREQYF.